Listed here are 28 T cell receptor beta chains from one sample, sequenced in a study of OX40 agonist ivuxolimab in advanced cancers. Sequencing used immunoSEQ multiplex PCR; TCRdb keeps in-frame clones, though not all of them. Of about 28,000 clones detected, about 77% appear once; the ten largest clones hold approximately 12%. Sequenced here: CD4+ or CD8+ T cells sorted from blood, sampled in a trial of the OX40 agonist ivuxolimab. These receptors came from an adult with an advanced solid tumor such as melanoma, head and neck, liver or kidney cancer.

This chain connects TRBV27 to TRBJ2-2; 12 nucleotides align to TRBD1. The V segment lost 5 bases and the J segment 9 bases; nucleotides outside the gene matches: 7. CDR1 and CDR2 (germline): MNHEY, SMNVEV (reference sequence). This CDR3 spans 15 amino acids. CDR3 bases: TGTGCCAGCAGTCCAAGGGGACAGGGGGCCTGGGAGCTGTTTTTT. As protein: CASSPRGQGAWELFF.

The V and J genes are TRBV6-5 and TRBJ2-7; TRBD1 matches at 9 bases. Trimming at V came to 0 bases and at J to 5 bases, leaving 5 bases not matched to a gene. Germline values: CDR1 MNHEY, CDR2 SVGAGI. The CDR3 totals 15 residues. In DNA, the CDR3 is TGTGCCAGCAGTTACTCGACGGGACAGGGTAACGAGCAGTACTTC. Translated, it gives CASSYSTGQGNEQYF.

This chain links TRBV6-6 with TRBJ2-2, with a tentative D call TRBD1 (7 bases). V gave up 6 bases and J gave up 4 bases, with 15 bases separating them. This CDR3 has 15 residues. CDR1 is MNHNY, CDR2 SVGAGI, per germline (reference sequence). In DNA form, the CDR3 reads TGTGCCAGCAGCTTAGGAGGGGGCCTCACCGGGGAGCTGTTTTTT. Protein: CASSLGGGLTGELFF.

This chain connects TRBV14 to TRBJ2-3; the D call may be TRBD1 or TRBD2 (5 bases each). Germline V gene data show CDR1 as SGHDN and CDR2 as FVKESK. V shed 4 bases and J shed 6 bases, with 11 bases lying between them. The CDR3 consists of 13 residues. Here the CDR3 DNA reads TGTGCCAGCAGCCCTTGGGACCTGGATACGCAGTATTTT. The encoded protein is CASSPWDLDTQYF.

This clone was recorded a few times. The V gene is TRBV13, the J gene TRBJ1-1, with no clear D. The CDR3 spans 16 residues. V gave up 6 bases and J gave up 4 bases, with 21 bases separating them. In germline, CDR1 is PRHDT, CDR2 FYEKMQ (reference sequence). The CDR3: CASSSGSEGVSTEAFF. The CDR3 DNA is TGTGCCAGCAGTTCAGGTAGTGAGGGTGTGAGCACTGAAGCTTTCTTT.

V and J are TRBV27 and TRBJ2-4, with D perhaps matching TRBD2 (5 bases). The CDR3 consists of 15 residues. V was cut by 5 bases and J by 1 base, with 12 bases left in between. CDR1 is MNHEY, CDR2 SMNVEV, per germline (reference sequence). This CDR3 reads CASSPGLQAKNIQYF. The DNA of the CDR3 is TGTGCCAGCAGTCCGGGGTTACAGGCCAAAAACATTCAGTACTTC.

The gene calls are TRBV19 and TRBJ2-2; the match to TRBD2 covers 11 bases. This CDR3 has 15 residues. Germline V gene sequence: CDR1 LNHDA, CDR2 SQIVND (reference sequence). V trimming: 2 bases; J trimming: 5 bases; junction bases outside the gene matches: 1. The CDR3 DNA follows: TGTGCCAGTAGTATACTAGCGGGGGGTACCGGGGAGCTGTTTTTT. It yields the protein CASSILAGGTGELFF.

This clone was recorded a few times. This chain connects TRBV7-3 to TRBJ2-1; TRBD2 matches at 7 bases. The CDR3 has 16 amino acids. The ends lost 5 bases at V and 6 bases at J; junction bases unmatched: 13. The germline gives CDR1 SGHTA, CDR2 FQGTGA. This chain's CDR3 is CASSELGGSPGNEQFF. CDR3 in DNA: TGTGCCAGCAGCGAGCTGGGGGGGTCTCCCGGCAATGAGCAGTTCTTC.

The chain uses TRBV27 and TRBJ2-7; D not certain. The CDR3 runs to 15 residues. V shed 6 bases and J shed 0 bases, with 15 bases lying between them. Germline CDR1 is MNHEY and CDR2 is SMNVEV (reference sequence). Written as DNA, the CDR3 is TGTGCCAGCAGAGGGCTCGATGGGTCCTCCTACGAGCAGTACTTC. Its translation is CASRGLDGSSYEQYF.

The rearrangement links TRBV28 to TRBJ1-2, with D perhaps matching TRBD1 (5 bases). Between the trimmed V and J ends, which lost 8 bases and 0 bases, there was a span of 25 bases. CDR3 length equals 18 residues. In germline, CDR1 is MDHEN, CDR2 SYDVKM. The CDR3 region is CASSQSGDSPDPNYGYTF. The CDR3 DNA follows: TGTGCCAGCTCACAGAGCGGTGACAGCCCCGACCCTAACTATGGCTACACCTTC.

The chain recombines TRBV6-5 with TRBJ2-3, with D unresolved. The germline gives CDR1 MNHEY, CDR2 SVGAGI. The CDR3 totals 16 residues. With 0 bases removed from V and 2 bases from J, the gap between germline ends came to 12 bases. In DNA, the CDR3 is TGTGCCAGCAGTTACTCCCTACACGACCCCACAGATACGCAGTATTTT. Translation: CASSYSLHDPTDTQYF.

The chain employs TRBV27 and TRBJ2-5, with 7 bases identical to TRBD1. The germline CDR1 and CDR2 sequences are MNHEY and SMNVEV (reference sequence). V lost 0 bases and J lost 5; bases outside the gene matches: 6. CDR3 length: 15 residues. The CDR3 region has the DNA TGTGCCAGCAGTTTATCTACAGGGGTAAGGGAGACCCAGTACTTC. Translation: CASSLSTGVRETQYF.

Details on this clone: The junction does not match germline at one end; this may be a read error. The rearrangement joins TRBV4-3 to TRBJ1-1; D perhaps matches TRBD1 (5 bases). Germline values: CDR1 LGHNA, CDR2 YSLEER. The CDR3 contains 12 residues. The CDR3, as DNA: TGCGCCAGCAGCCCAGGGAACGCTGAAGCTTTCTTT. Translated, it gives CASSPGNAEAFF.

The CDR3 nucleotides read TGTGCCAGTAGTAAACCCCCTCCGGACGGGAACTATGGCTACACCTTC. The encoded protein is CASSKPPPDGNYGYTF. The chain links TRBV19 to TRBJ1-2; no clear D. V lost 4 bases, J lost 2 bases, and 17 bases lay in between. Germline V gene sequence: CDR1 LNHDA, CDR2 SQIVND (reference sequence). This CDR3 comprises 16 residues.

The genes are TRBV9 and TRBJ2-3; 7 bases fit TRBD1. CDR3 length: 15 residues. In germline, CDR1 is SGDLS, CDR2 YYNGEE. With 2 bases clipped from V and 5 bases from J, the junction kept 8 bases outside the gene matches. CDR3 sequence: CASSVSDRTIDTQYF. CDR3 DNA sequence: TGTGCCAGCAGCGTCTCGGACAGGACGATAGATACGCAGTATTTT.

The genes are TRBV11-1 and TRBJ2-3; TRBD1 is a possible D gene (5 bases). The length of the CDR3 is 15 residues. V was shortened by 4 bases and J by 6 bases, with 17 bases between the two germline ends. CDR1 is SGHAT and CDR2 is FQDESV in the germline V gene (reference sequence). Here the CDR3 reads CASSSRALRGDTQYF. CDR3 in DNA: TGTGCCAGCAGCTCCCGGGCCCTAAGGGGTGATACGCAGTATTTT.

The chain is built from TRBV10-3 and TRBJ2-1; D remains unclear. The V end lost 6 bases, the J end lost 10 bases, and 10 bases lay between the germline ends. This CDR3 has 11 residues. Germline CDR1 is ENHRY and CDR2 is SYGVKD. CDR3 sequence (DNA): TGTGCCATCAGCGACGGTTGGGAGCAGTTCTTC. Protein: CAISDGWEQFF.

This chain connects TRBV11-2 to TRBJ2-7; D unclear. Trimming removed 1 base at V and 0 bases at J, with 4 bases between. Germline-derived CDR1 and CDR2 are SGHAT and FQNNGV. This CDR3 is built from 13 residues. CDR3 region: CASSLGGSYEQYF. In nucleotides, the CDR3 is TGTGCCAGCAGCTTAGGTGGCTCCTACGAGCAGTACTTC.

This clone was detected only a few times. The chain is built from TRBV7-8 and TRBJ1-2; the D is unclear. CDR3 size: 13 residues. V dropped 3 bases and J dropped 7 bases, with 12 bases sitting between them. Germline values: CDR1 SGHVS, CDR2 FQNEAQ. CDR3 DNA: TGTGCCAGCAGCTTGGGGTGGGATGGTGGCTACACCTTC. Amino acids: CASSLGWDGGYTF.

The chain combines TRBV6-5 with TRBJ1-1; 7 bases match TRBD1. CDR1 is MNHEY, CDR2 SVGAGI, per germline. Trimming at V came to 7 bases and at J to 7 bases, leaving 6 bases not matched to a gene. The CDR3 is 12 amino acids. CDR3 sequence reads: CASTQGVGEAFF. CDR3 coding DNA: TGTGCCAGCACCCAGGGGGTTGGTGAAGCTTTCTTT.

This chain connects TRBV5-4 to TRBJ2-3, with 7 bases that match TRBD2. This CDR3 comprises 16 residues. V lost 1 base and J lost 4; bases outside the gene matches: 9. Per the germline V gene, CDR1 is SGHNT and CDR2 is YYREEE (reference sequence). CDR3 in amino acids: CASSLFAGVEADTQYF. In DNA, the CDR3 is TGTGCCAGCAGCTTGTTCGCGGGGGTAGAGGCAGATACGCAGTATTTT.

Details on this clone: This sequence may be a read error, since a much larger clone differs from it by one base. Other DNA sequences within the sample encode an identical CDR3. The chain couples TRBV9 to TRBJ2-7, with 7 bases matching TRBD2. The CDR3 covers 14 residues. V trimming: 8 bases; J trimming: 13 bases; junction bases outside the gene matches: 21. Germline assignment: CDR1 SGDLS and CDR2 YYNGEE. CDR3 region: CASNGGTPFDGQYF. DNA of the CDR3: TGTGCCAGTAACGGGGGGACCCCATTTGATGGGCAATACTTC. The entire variable domain, with the rest obtained from reference TRBV9 and TRBJ2-7, is as follows: DSGVTQTPKHLITATGQRVTLRCSPRSGDLSVYWYQQSLDQGLQFLIQYYNGEERAKGNILERFSAQQFPDLHSELNLSSLELGDSALYFCASNGGTPFDGQYFGPGTRLTVT.

The rearrangement uses TRBV29-1 and TRBJ2-3; the match to TRBD2 covers 10 bases. The V segment lost 1 base and the J segment 5 bases; nucleotides outside the gene matches: 0. The CDR3 spans 13 residues. Germline assignment: CDR1 SQVTM and CDR2 ANQGSEA. The CDR3: CSVEGTSGDTQYF. Here the CDR3 DNA reads TGCAGCGTTGAAGGGACTAGCGGAGATACGCAGTATTTT.

This clone was seen once. V gene TRBV4-1 combines with J gene TRBJ2-5; the D is unclear. The CDR3 length is 11 residues. Germline V CDR1 and CDR2: MGHRA, YSYEKL. Trimming took 2 bases from V and 5 from J, leaving 3 bases between them. CDR3 protein: CASSQMETQYF. The CDR3 DNA sequence: TGCGCCAGCAGCCAAATGGAGACCCAGTACTTC.

The V call is TRBV15, the J call TRBJ2-3, with 9 bases that match TRBD2. Trimming removed 5 bases from V and 4 bases from J; junction bases left unmatched: 7. Germline loops: CDR1 LNHNV, CDR2 YYDKDF (reference sequence). The CDR3 runs 15 residues. For the CDR3, the DNA is TGTGCCACCAGCCCCCGAGCGGGGGGACCAGATACGCAGTATTTT. Its translation is CATSPRAGGPDTQYF.

The chain combines TRBV19 with TRBJ1-2, with 7 bases fitting TRBD1. The CDR3 is 16 residues long. V lost 5 bases to trimming and J lost 3 bases; unmatched junction nucleotides: 12. In germline, CDR1 is LNHDA, CDR2 SQIVND (reference sequence). Here the CDR3 DNA reads TGTGCCAGTAGTTCCCAGGGGAGGCAGGGGGACTATGGCTACACCTTC. Protein: CASSSQGRQGDYGYTF.

The chain is built from TRBV7-9 and TRBJ2-5; 8 nucleotides line up with TRBD2. Germline V lookup: CDR1 SEHNR, CDR2 FQNEAQ (reference sequence). Losses at the gene ends were 5 bases for V and 2 bases for J; bases not matched to a gene: 10. The CDR3 extends over 16 amino acids. CDR3 in amino acids: CASSISLAGWQETQYF. CDR3 in DNA: TGTGCCAGCAGCATAAGCTTAGCGGGATGGCAAGAGACCCAGTACTTC.

The chain combines TRBV11-2 with TRBJ2-6, with D perhaps TRBD2 (7 bases). V was cut by 1 base and J by 1 base, with 14 bases left in between. Germline assignment: CDR1 SGHAT and CDR2 FQNNGV. This CDR3 spans 18 amino acids. The CDR3 spells CASSLAGRGRSGANVLTF. The CDR3 DNA sequence: TGTGCCAGCAGCTTAGCTGGGCGGGGGCGGTCTGGGGCCAACGTCCTGACTTTC.